This T cell receptor beta chain was captured by sequencing in a study of blood T cell repertoires in COVID-19. Per the original methods: By means of reference gene primer amplification, nucleated cell counts were estimated. Method: immunoSEQ multiplex PCR; TCRdb's copy keeps in-frame clones and lacks some. From that table come the V and J calls and clone size; the DNA was used to work out D and trimming. The table includes around 300,000 clones, approximately 88% detected once. Per the germline V gene, CDR1 is LGHNA and CDR2 is YSLEER. The CDR3 consists of 13 residues. Deletions cut 1 base from V and 8 bases from J, with 8 bases between.

J is TRBJ2-2 and V is TRBV4-3; D is ambiguous. The receptor was isolated from a man aged 18 to 30 with active or convalescent COVID-19. Sequenced material: peripheral blood. The CDR3 nucleotides read TGCGCCAGCAGCCAAGTTCTAACTGGGGAGCTGTTTTTT. It specifies CASSQVLTGELFF.